This entry lists 32 T cell receptor beta chains sequenced from one sample in a study of T cells in Graves' hyperthyroidism and ophthalmopathy (dated by TCRdb to between 2019 and 2020). Library construction relied on multiplex PCR. Sequencing relied on an Illumina HiSeq 2000. TCR beta CDR3 regions were amplified from RNA transcripts. The first round of RT-PCR for the TCR CDR3 was performed with the HTBI primer set and the Qiagen OneStep RT-PCR kit. TCRdb handled the public reads itself, with Q25 trimming in fastp and clone calling in MiXCR, and kept productive beta chains. Each record represents a unique CDR3 protein, reported with the most common genes and DNA among its rows. For this sample the table gives around 190,000 distinct CDR3 sequences, of which about a sixth were detected only once. Of the sample, 25% to 30% falls within the top ten clones. Sample: blood. These receptors came from a woman in her 50s with Graves' hyperthyroidism.

This clonotype was detected many times. Its ends do not fully match the called genes, so a read error is possible. V usage is TRBV20-1 and J usage is TRBJ2-5; D is perhaps TRBD2 (5 bases). CDR1 and CDR2 (germline): DFQATT, SNEGSKA (reference sequence). The CDR3 runs to 10 residues. The CDR3 region is CSAIGETQYF. The CDR3, as DNA: TGCAGTGCTATTGGGGAGACCCAATACTTC.

This clonotype was recorded at least ten times. This chain uses TRBV11-2 with TRBJ2-3; tentatively, D is TRBD2 (5 bases). Germline assignment: CDR1 SGHAT and CDR2 FQNNGV. The CDR3 contains 15 residues. V gave up 5 bases and J gave up 8 bases, with 20 bases separating them. The CDR3 DNA reads TGTGCCAGCAGCGCTGACGGGAACCGGAAGGGTACGCAGTATTTT. Protein product: CASSADGNRKGTQYF.

This clonotype was recorded at least ten times. This chain joins TRBV7-2 and TRBJ1-2; 8 positions agree with TRBD1. Unmatched junction bases numbered 14, after V lost 4 bases and J lost 7 bases. Germline V CDR1 and CDR2: SGHTA, FQGNSA. The CDR3 is 16 residues long. CDR3 sequence: CASSSLASDRVGGYTF. Here the CDR3 DNA reads TGTGCCAGCAGCTCCCTTGCCTCGGACAGGGTGGGTGGCTACACCTTC.

This sequence joins TRBV12-3 or TRBV12-4 and TRBJ1-5, with 9 bases identical to TRBD1. CDR3 size: 16 residues. J lost 7 bases, V lost 2 bases, and 9 bases had no gene match. DNA of the CDR3: TGTGCCAGCAGTTTAAGTTTGGGACAGGGAGGCCAGCCCCAGCATTTT. Amino acid sequence: CASSLSLGQGGQPQHF.

This clonotype was observed a handful of times. V is TRBV19 and J is TRBJ2-3; possible D gene TRBD2, 6 bases. Trimming left V 3 bases short and J 4 bases short, with 23 bases between. The CDR3 contains 18 residues. Germline V gene data show CDR1 as LNHDA and CDR2 as SQIVND (reference sequence). CDR3: CASSIPGEVRVFADTQYF. DNA for the CDR3: TGTGCCAGTAGTATTCCCGGGGAGGTCAGAGTGTTTGCAGATACGCAGTATTTT.

This clonotype occurred a few times. The chain couples TRBV19 to TRBJ2-7, with 9 nucleotides matching TRBD2. Germline CDR1 is LNHDA and CDR2 is SQIVND (reference sequence). The CDR3 covers 14 residues. V shed 5 bases and J 3 bases; nucleotides not matched to a gene: 5. The DNA for the CDR3 is TGTGCCAGTAGTTATTTAGCGGGGGACTACGAGCAGTACTTC. Amino acid sequence: CASSYLAGDYEQYF.

This clonotype came up once. Being one base from a much bigger clone, this may be a read error. The chain has TRBV19 and TRBJ1-4; D remains ambiguous. The CDR3 is 11 residues long. V was clipped by 10 bases and J by 7 bases, with 10 bases between them. Germline assignment: CDR1 LNHDA and CDR2 SQIVND (reference sequence). The CDR3 loop reads CATNRGEKLFF. DNA for the CDR3: TGTGCCACCAATCGGGGTGAAAAACTGTTTTTT.

This clonotype was seen many times. The chain employs TRBV7-8 and TRBJ1-1; D is unclear. The germline CDR1 and CDR2 sequences are SGHVS and FQNEAQ. The CDR3 length is 13 residues. Trimming took off 1 base at V and 11 bases at J, with 14 bases between the two ends. In DNA form, the CDR3 reads TGTGCCAGCAGCTTAGAAAGGGCGCGGAGGGCTTTCTTT. Amino acid sequence: CASSLERARRAFF.

This clonotype was counted at least ten times. The chain recombines TRBV6-1 with TRBJ2-7, with 11 bases fitting TRBD1. The length of the CDR3 is 15 residues. V shed 5 bases, J shed 3 bases, and the junction held 6 bases outside the gene matches. From germline, CDR1 is MNHNS and CDR2 SASEGT. CDR3: CASSSPGQGVYEQYF. Written as DNA, the CDR3 is TGTGCCAGCAGTTCTCCGGGACAGGGGGTCTACGAGCAGTACTTC.

The J gene is TRBJ2-1, the V gene TRBV2, with 7 bases fitting TRBD1. The CDR3 has 12 amino acids. Germline loops: CDR1 SNHLY, CDR2 FYNNEI. V was pared by 5 bases and J by 9 bases, with 4 bases of the junction left unmatched. CDR3 loop: CASSPYRGEQFF. DNA of the CDR3: TGTGCCAGCAGTCCTTACAGGGGTGAGCAGTTCTTC. The full variable domain, its missing parts supplied by reference TRBV2 and TRBJ2-1, is EPEVTQTPSHQVTQMGQEVILRCVPISNHLYFYWYRQILGQKVEFLVSFYNNEISEKSEIFDDQFSVERPDGSNFTLKIRSTKLEDSAMYFCASSPYRGEQFFGPGTRLTVL.

V is TRBV20-1 and J is TRBJ2-1, with 12 bases identical to TRBD2. The CDR3 has 13 residues. V lost 6 bases, J lost 9 bases, and 6 bases stayed unmatched. Germline V gene sequence: CDR1 DFQATT, CDR2 SNEGSKA (reference sequence). The CDR3 DNA reads TGCAGTGCAAGACTAGCGGGGGAGGGTGAGCAGTTCTTC. Residues: CSARLAGEGEQFF.

This clonotype was seen at least ten times. The chain links TRBV19 to TRBJ1-1, with 7 positions matching TRBD1. V shed 9 bases and J 0 bases; nucleotides not matched to a gene: 4. The length of the CDR3 is 13 residues. Germline V gene data show CDR1 as LNHDA and CDR2 as SQIVND (reference sequence). The CDR3 loop is CASRGQLNTEAFF. The CDR3 DNA follows: TGTGCCAGCAGGGGACAGCTGAACACTGAAGCTTTCTTT.

The V gene is TRBV4-1, the J gene TRBJ1-3, with 7 bases fitting TRBD1. The CDR3 runs to 12 residues. The V gene end was trimmed by 4 bases and the J gene end by 9 bases; junction bases not matched to a gene: 3. Germline V CDR1 and CDR2: MGHRA, YSYEKL. The CDR3 DNA is TGCGCCAGCAGCCCCAGGACAGGCACCATATATTTT. Translated, it gives CASSPRTGTIYF.

This clonotype was recorded at least ten times. The chain joins TRBV7-9 to TRBJ2-7; D is unresolved. The length of the CDR3 is 14 residues. Germline V gene data show CDR1 as SEHNR and CDR2 as FQNEAQ (reference sequence). The V end was cut by 1 base, the J end by 0 bases, with 7 bases between. The CDR3 sequence: CASSLGPDSYEQYF. The CDR3 DNA sequence: TGTGCCAGCAGCTTAGGGCCAGACTCCTACGAGCAGTACTTC.

This clonotype was recorded many times. This chain uses TRBV3-1 with TRBJ2-7; 10 nucleotides line up with TRBD1. The germline V gene encodes CDR1 LGHDT and CDR2 YNNKEL (reference sequence). The CDR3 is made up of 16 amino acids. V lost 4 bases and J lost 3; bases outside the gene matches: 9. CDR3 sequence (DNA): TGTGCCAGCAGCCGTTGGGACAGGGGATCGAACTACGAGCAGTACTTC. Amino acids: CASSRWDRGSNYEQYF.

The genes are TRBV5-5 and TRBJ2-2; 7 bases fit TRBD1. Per germline, CDR1 SGHKS and CDR2 YYEKEE (reference sequence). The CDR3 is made up of 18 amino acids. Trimming cost V 0 bases and J 1 base; bases outside gene matches: 9. CDR3 DNA: TGTGCCAGCAGCTTGGCCACAACAGGGGCTATGAACACCGGGGAGCTGTTTTTT. This gives the protein CASSLATTGAMNTGELFF.

This chain joins TRBV28 and TRBJ1-1, with a tentative D call TRBD1 (6 bases). The V end lost 3 bases, the J end lost 1 base, and 12 bases lay between the germline ends. Germline-derived CDR1 and CDR2 are MDHEN and SYDVKM. The CDR3 length is 15 residues. The DNA for the CDR3 is TGTGCCAGCAGTTTTAGGGGGGGGGCGAACACTGAAGCTTTCTTT. It yields the protein CASSFRGGANTEAFF. The complete variable domain, with remaining parts taken from reference TRBV28 and TRBJ1-1, reads DVKVTQSSRYLVKRTGEKVFLECVQDMDHENMFWYRQDPGLGLRLIYFSYDVKMKEKGDIPEGYSVSREKKERFSLILESASTNQTSMYLCASSFRGGANTEAFFGQGTRLTVV.

V and J are TRBV15 and TRBJ2-7, with a tentative D call TRBD2 (6 bases). This CDR3 is 14 amino acids long. V was shortened by 0 bases and J by 3 bases, with 9 bases between the two germline ends. The germline gives CDR1 LNHNV, CDR2 YYDKDF (reference sequence). The DNA for the CDR3 is TGTGCCACCAGCAGAGATCATAGCGGCTACGAGCAGTACTTC. Amino acids: CATSRDHSGYEQYF.

The sample holds many counts of this clonotype. V and J are TRBV2 and TRBJ2-7, with 9 positions matching TRBD2. The CDR3 covers 16 residues. Trimming removed 0 bases from V and 2 bases from J; junction bases left unmatched: 5. The germline V gene has CDR1 SNHLY and CDR2 FYNNEI. The CDR3 DNA follows: TGTGCCAGCAGTGAAGCGGCTAGCGGGGTTGCCTACGAGCAGTACTTC. This translates into CASSEAASGVAYEQYF.

The rearrangement joins TRBV5-8 to TRBJ1-1; a weak D match, TRBD1 (6 bases). The germline gives CDR1 SGHTS, CDR2 YDEGEE. V was trimmed by 6 bases and J by 0 bases, leaving 18 bases between them. The length of the CDR3 is 16 residues. The CDR3: CASIPDLQGMNTEAFF. The CDR3 region has the DNA TGTGCCAGCATCCCCGACCTGCAGGGGATGAACACTGAAGCTTTCTTT. The full variable domain, in which reference TRBV5-8 and TRBJ1-1 provide the parts outside the CDR3, is EAGVTQSPTHLIKTRGQQATLRCSPISGHTSVYWYQQALGLGLQFLLWYDEGEERNRGNFPPRFSGRQFPNYSSELNVNALELEDSALYLCASIPDLQGMNTEAFFGQGTRLTVV.

The V gene is TRBV28, the J gene TRBJ1-5; D is perhaps TRBD1 (5 bases). The CDR3 is 14 amino acids. The germline gives CDR1 MDHEN, CDR2 SYDVKM. Trimming removed 8 bases from V and 7 bases from J, with 18 bases in between. CDR3 in DNA: TGTGCCAGCCTCCTCGGGCAGGGCGGACAGCCCCAGCATTTT. Translating it yields CASLLGQGGQPQHF.

This clonotype was picked up a small number of times. This rearrangement joins TRBV2 to TRBJ2-7; 7 bases agree with TRBD1. Germline trimming cut 6 bases from V and 4 bases from J; bases unmatched to any gene: 6. The CDR3 loop spans 13 amino acids. CDR1 and CDR2 from the germline V gene are SNHLY and FYNNEI. In nucleotides, the CDR3 is TGTGCCAGCAGGGCCGACAGGGAATACGAGCAGTACTTC. Residues: CASRADREYEQYF.

This clonotype was counted many times. The chain has TRBV5-1 and TRBJ2-2; 7 nucleotides line up with TRBD1. CDR1 and CDR2 from the germline V gene are SGHRS and YFSETQ. CDR3 size: 15 residues. The trim removed 1 base at V and 4 bases at J, leaving 4 bases unmatched. The DNA for the CDR3 is TGCGCCAGCAGCTTGTTCGCAGGGGGCACCGGGGAGCTGTTTTTT. Amino acids: CASSLFAGGTGELFF.

A note on this clonotype: This may come from a read error, since a much larger clone is one base off. The rearrangement uses TRBV15 and TRBJ2-5; TRBD2 matches 8 bases. The CDR3 has 16 amino acids. CDR1 is LNHNV, CDR2 YYDKDF, per germline (reference sequence). The CDR3 loop reads CVTSRGSGGFQETQYF. CDR3 in DNA: TGTGTCACCAGCAGAGGAAGCGGGGGATTTCAAGAGACCCAGTACTTC.

This clonotype was observed at least ten times. J is TRBJ1-2 and V is TRBV7-9; 7 bases are shared with TRBD1. Trimming cost V 6 bases and J 0 bases; bases outside gene matches: 4. The germline V gene has CDR1 SEHNR and CDR2 FQNEAQ (reference sequence). This CDR3 is built from 14 residues. CDR3 nucleotides: TGTGCCAGCAGGAGACAGGGATCTAACTATGGCTACACCTTC. It is translated as CASRRQGSNYGYTF.

This clonotype showed up just once. The chain couples TRBV7-2 to TRBJ2-7; D not certain. CDR3 size: 14 residues. The V end was cut by 0 bases, the J end by 4 bases, with 10 bases between. Germline V gives CDR1 SGHTA, CDR2 FQGNSA. CDR3 region: CASSLALPWYEQYF. In nucleotides, the CDR3 is TGTGCCAGCAGCTTAGCGTTGCCGTGGTACGAGCAGTACTTC.

This clonotype came up a few times. This chain joins TRBV24-1 and TRBJ1-1; tentatively, D is TRBD1 (6 bases). Germline CDR1 KGHDR, CDR2 SFDVKD. V gave up 8 bases and J gave up 0 bases, with 9 bases separating them. This CDR3 has 13 residues. The CDR3 DNA reads as TGTGCCACCATGGACAGCCTGAACACTGAAGCTTTCTTT. It specifies CATMDSLNTEAFF.

This clonotype was recorded at least ten times. The genes are TRBV6-1 and TRBJ1-4, with a tentative D call TRBD1 (5 bases). Germline V gene lookup returns CDR1 MNHNS and CDR2 SASEGT. V shed 6 bases and J shed 4 bases, with 12 bases lying between them. The CDR3 is made up of 14 amino acids. CDR3 nucleotides: TGTGCCAGCAGAGATCGACAGTATAATGAAAAACTGTTTTTT. It codes for CASRDRQYNEKLFF.

This clonotype was seen repeatedly, ten times or more. The chain recombines TRBV15 with TRBJ2-1, with a possible D match to TRBD2 (6 bases). There are 16 residues in the CDR3. V was cut by 0 bases and J by 9 bases, with 18 bases left in between. Germline V gene lookup returns CDR1 LNHNV and CDR2 YYDKDF (reference sequence). This CDR3 is CATSRDWGTVEGEQFF. DNA of the CDR3: TGTGCCACCAGCAGAGATTGGGGGACTGTGGAGGGTGAGCAGTTCTTC.

This clonotype was counted many times. The rearrangement uses TRBV12-3 or TRBV12-4 and TRBJ2-7; 7 bases are shared with TRBD1. With 6 bases clipped from V and 2 bases from J, the junction kept 4 bases outside the gene matches. This CDR3 is built from 13 residues. CDR3 sequence reads: CASRQTGTYEQYF. CDR3 DNA sequence: TGTGCCAGCAGGCAGACAGGGACCTACGAGCAGTACTTC.

CDR3 sequence: CASRIRPSGNTIYF. DNA for the CDR3: TGTGCCAGCCGAATTCGGCCCTCTGGAAACACCATATATTTT. The chain couples TRBV28 to TRBJ1-3, with D uncertain. Trimming took 8 bases from V and 0 from J, leaving 11 bases between them. Germline-derived CDR1 and CDR2 are MDHEN and SYDVKM. The CDR3 has 14 residues. The whole variable domain, remainder taken from reference TRBV28 and TRBJ1-3, is DVKVTQSSRYLVKRTGEKVFLECVQDMDHENMFWYRQDPGLGLRLIYFSYDVKMKEKGDIPEGYSVSREKKERFSLILESASTNQTSMYLCASRIRPSGNTIYFGEGSWLTVV.

This clonotype has ten or more counts. The chain has TRBV9 and TRBJ1-5; D unresolved. CDR3 size: 14 residues. The germline V gene has CDR1 SGDLS and CDR2 YYNGEE. Trimming took 0 bases from V and 9 from J, leaving 13 bases between them. In nucleotides, the CDR3 is TGTGCCAGCAGCGTAGGCACCGGGTCGGGGCCCCAGCATTTT. Translation gives CASSVGTGSGPQHF. Complete variable domain (other parts from reference TRBV9 and TRBJ1-5): DSGVTQTPKHLITATGQRVTLRCSPRSGDLSVYWYQQSLDQGLQFLIQYYNGEERAKGNILERFSAQQFPDLHSELNLSSLELGDSALYFCASSVGTGSGPQHFGDGTRLSIL.